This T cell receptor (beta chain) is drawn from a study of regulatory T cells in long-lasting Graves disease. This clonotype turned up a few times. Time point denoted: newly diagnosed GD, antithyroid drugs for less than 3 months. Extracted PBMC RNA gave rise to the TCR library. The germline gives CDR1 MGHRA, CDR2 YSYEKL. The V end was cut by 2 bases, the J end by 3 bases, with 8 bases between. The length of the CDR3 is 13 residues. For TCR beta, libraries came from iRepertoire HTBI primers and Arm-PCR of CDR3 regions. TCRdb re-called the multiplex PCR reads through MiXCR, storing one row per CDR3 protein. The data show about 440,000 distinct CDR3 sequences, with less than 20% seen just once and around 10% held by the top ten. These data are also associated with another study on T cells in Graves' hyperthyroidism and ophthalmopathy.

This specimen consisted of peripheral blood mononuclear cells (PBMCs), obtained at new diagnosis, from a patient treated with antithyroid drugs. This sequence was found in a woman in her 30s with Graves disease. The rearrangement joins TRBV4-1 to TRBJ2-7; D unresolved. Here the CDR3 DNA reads TGCGCCAGCAGCCAAAGGAGTAGCTACGAGCAGTACTTC. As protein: CASSQRSSYEQYF.